This record concerns one T cell receptor (beta chain) sequence. Its matching antigen is unknown. Losses at the gene ends were 6 bases for V and 5 bases for J; bases not matched to a gene: 4. Per germline, CDR1 MDHEN and CDR2 SYDVKM. The CDR3 is 13 residues long. The source of the sample is a study of T cell repertoires in cytomegalovirus infection. Study-level information: Public signatures in TCR beta pointed to CMV infection and matching HLA type. Findings and caveats of the study: The study identified carriers of CMV plus the relevant HLA from cumulative public TCR beta family frequency. HLA-C-restricted CMV clonotypes gave the most frequent clonotype in two of eight donors.

One entry per CDR3 protein, called by TCRdb with MiXCR from the reads. The top ten clones hold approximately 15% of a sample with 290,000 or so distinct CDR3 sequences, over 20% of them seen once. The sequenced sample was PBMCs. This chain uses TRBV28 with TRBJ2-3; the match to TRBD2 covers 8 bases. This receptor was obtained from a human donor in good health (CMV status not recorded). Some clones in this sample may be carry-over from other donors' samples. The CDR3: CASRAGAIDTQYF. The CDR3 DNA sequence: TGTGCCAGCAGAGCGGGAGCTATAGATACGCAGTATTTT.